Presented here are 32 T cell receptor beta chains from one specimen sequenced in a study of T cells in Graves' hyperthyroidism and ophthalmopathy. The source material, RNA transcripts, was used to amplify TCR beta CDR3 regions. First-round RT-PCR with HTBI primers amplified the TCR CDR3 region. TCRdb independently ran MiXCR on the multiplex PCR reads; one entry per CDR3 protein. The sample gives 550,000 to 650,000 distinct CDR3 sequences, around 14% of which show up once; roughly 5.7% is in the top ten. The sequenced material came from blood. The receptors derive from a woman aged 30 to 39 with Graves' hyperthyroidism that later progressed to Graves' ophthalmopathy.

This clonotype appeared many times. CDR3: CASSQDRGSITEAFF. The CDR3 DNA sequence: TGCGCCAGCAGCCAGGACAGGGGGTCGATCACTGAAGCTTTCTTT. This chain joins TRBV5-1 and TRBJ1-1; 10 nucleotides align to TRBD1. This CDR3 comprises 15 residues. The germline V gene encodes CDR1 SGHRS and CDR2 YFSETQ. V shed 4 bases and J 4 bases; nucleotides not matched to a gene: 7.

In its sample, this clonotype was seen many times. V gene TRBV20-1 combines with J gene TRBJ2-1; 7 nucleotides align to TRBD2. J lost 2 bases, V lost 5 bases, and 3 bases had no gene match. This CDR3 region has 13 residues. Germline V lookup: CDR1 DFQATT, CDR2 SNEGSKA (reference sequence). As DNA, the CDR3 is TGCAGTGCTCTCGGGAGGCCCTACAATGAGCAGTTCTTC. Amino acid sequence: CSALGRPYNEQFF.

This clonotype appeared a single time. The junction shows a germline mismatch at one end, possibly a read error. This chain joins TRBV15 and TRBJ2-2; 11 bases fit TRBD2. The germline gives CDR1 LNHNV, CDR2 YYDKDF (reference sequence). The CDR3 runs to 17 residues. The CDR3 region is CATSRDKLAGATGELLF. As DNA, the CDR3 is TGTGCCACCAGCAGAGATAAACTAGCGGGAGCAACCGGGGAGCTGCTTTTT.

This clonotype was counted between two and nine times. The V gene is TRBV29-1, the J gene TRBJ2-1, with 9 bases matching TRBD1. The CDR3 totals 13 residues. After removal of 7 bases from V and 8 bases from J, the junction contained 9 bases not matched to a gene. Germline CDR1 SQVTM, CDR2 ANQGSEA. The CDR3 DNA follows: TGCAGCGGCCGGGACAGGGATCTATATGAGCAGTTCTTC. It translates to CSGRDRDLYEQFF.

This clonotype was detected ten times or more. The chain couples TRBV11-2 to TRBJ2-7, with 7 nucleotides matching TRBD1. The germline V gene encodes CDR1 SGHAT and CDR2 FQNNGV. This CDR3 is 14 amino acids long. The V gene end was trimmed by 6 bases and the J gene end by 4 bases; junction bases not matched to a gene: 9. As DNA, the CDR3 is TGTGCCAGCAGGGCCTCTGGGACAGCATACGAGCAGTACTTC. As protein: CASRASGTAYEQYF.

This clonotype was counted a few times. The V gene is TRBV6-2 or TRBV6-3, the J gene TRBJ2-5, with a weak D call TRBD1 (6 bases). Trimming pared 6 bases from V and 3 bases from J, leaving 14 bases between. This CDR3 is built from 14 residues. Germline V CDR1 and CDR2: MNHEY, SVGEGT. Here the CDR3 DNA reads TGTGCCAGCAGCCCCCAAGGACAGAAAGAGACCCAGTACTTC. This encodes CASSPQGQKETQYF.

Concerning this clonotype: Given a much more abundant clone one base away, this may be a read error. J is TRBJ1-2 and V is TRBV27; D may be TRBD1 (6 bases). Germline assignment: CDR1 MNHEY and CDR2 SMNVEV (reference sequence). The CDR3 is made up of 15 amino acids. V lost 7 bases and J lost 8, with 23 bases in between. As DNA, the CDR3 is TGTGCCAGCACTTCTTCCGAGCCGGGGGCCCGAGGCTACACCTTC. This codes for CASTSSEPGARGYTF.

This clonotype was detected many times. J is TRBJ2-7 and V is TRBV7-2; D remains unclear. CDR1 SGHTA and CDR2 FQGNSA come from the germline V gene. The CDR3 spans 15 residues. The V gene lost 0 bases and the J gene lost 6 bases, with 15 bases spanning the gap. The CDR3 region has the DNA TGTGCCAGCAGCTTAGCGCTTGTCGGCCAATCCGAGCAGTACTTC. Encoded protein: CASSLALVGQSEQYF.

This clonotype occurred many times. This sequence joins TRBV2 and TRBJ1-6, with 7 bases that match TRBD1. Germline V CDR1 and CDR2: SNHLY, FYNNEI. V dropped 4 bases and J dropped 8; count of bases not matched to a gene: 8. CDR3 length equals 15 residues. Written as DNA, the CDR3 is TGTGCCAGCAGTGCCGAGGGGACAGAGGATTCACCCCTCCACTTT. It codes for CASSAEGTEDSPLHF.

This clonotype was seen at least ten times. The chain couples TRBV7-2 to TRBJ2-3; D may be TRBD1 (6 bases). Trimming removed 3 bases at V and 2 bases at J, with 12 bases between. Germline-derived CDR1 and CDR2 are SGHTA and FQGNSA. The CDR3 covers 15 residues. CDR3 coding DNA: TGTGCCAGCAGCTTCTGGGGGCAGACCACAGATACGCAGTATTTT. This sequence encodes CASSFWGQTTDTQYF.

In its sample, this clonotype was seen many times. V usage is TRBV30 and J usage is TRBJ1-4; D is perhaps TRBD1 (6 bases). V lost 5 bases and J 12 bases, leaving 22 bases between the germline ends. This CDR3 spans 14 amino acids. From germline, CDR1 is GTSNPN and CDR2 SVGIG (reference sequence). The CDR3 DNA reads TGTGCCTGGGCCTCGGAGTTACAGGGCGCAGAACTGTTTTTT. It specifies CAWASELQGAELFF. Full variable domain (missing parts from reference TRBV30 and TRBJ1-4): SQTIHQWPATLVQPVGSPLSLECTVEGTSNPNLYWYRQAAGRGLQLLFYSVGIGQISSEVPQNLSASRPQDRQFILSSKKLLLSDSGFYLCAWASELQGAELFFGSGTQLSVL.

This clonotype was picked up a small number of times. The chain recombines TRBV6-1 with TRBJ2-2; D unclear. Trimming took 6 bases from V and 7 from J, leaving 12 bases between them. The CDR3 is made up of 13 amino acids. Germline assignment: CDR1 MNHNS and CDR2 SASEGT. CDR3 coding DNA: TGTGCCAGCAGAGTTGGAGAGTACGGGGAGCTGTTTTTT. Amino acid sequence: CASRVGEYGELFF.

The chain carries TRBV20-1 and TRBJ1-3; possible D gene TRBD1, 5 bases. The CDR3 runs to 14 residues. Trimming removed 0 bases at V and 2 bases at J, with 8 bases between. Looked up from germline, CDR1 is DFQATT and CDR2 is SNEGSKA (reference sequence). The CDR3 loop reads CSARDREPGNTIYF. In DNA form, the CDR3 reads TGCAGTGCTAGAGACAGGGAGCCTGGAAACACCATATATTTT.

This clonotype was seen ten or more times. In nucleotides, the CDR3 is TGTGCCAGCAGCTTAGTTGAGGAATCGCCCCAGCATTTT. Amino acid sequence: CASSLVEESPQHF. This chain uses TRBV11-2 with TRBJ1-5; D unresolved. Per the germline V gene, CDR1 is SGHAT and CDR2 is FQNNGV. V lost 1 base and J lost 9, with 10 bases in between. This CDR3 is 13 amino acids long.

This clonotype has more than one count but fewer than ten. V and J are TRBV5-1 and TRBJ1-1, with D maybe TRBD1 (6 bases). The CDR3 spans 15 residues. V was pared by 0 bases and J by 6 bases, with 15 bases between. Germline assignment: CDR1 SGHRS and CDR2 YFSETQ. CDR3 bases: TGCGCCAGCAGCTTGGATTTGGGGGCGTCGGCTGAAGCTTTCTTT. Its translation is CASSLDLGASAEAFF.

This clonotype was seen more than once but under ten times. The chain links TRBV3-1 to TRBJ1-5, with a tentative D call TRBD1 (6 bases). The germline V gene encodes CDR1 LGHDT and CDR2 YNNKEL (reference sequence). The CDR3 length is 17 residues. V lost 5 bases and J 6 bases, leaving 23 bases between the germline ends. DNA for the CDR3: TGTGCCAGCAGCGCCTCCCTCCTACAGGGAGGGGGTCAGCCCCAGCATTTT. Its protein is CASSASLLQGGGQPQHF.

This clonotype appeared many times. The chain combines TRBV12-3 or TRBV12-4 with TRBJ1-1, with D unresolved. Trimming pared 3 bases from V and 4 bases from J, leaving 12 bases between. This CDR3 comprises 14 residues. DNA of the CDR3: TGTGCCAGCAGTTTTCAGACTTCGGGCACTGAAGCTTTCTTT. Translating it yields CASSFQTSGTEAFF.

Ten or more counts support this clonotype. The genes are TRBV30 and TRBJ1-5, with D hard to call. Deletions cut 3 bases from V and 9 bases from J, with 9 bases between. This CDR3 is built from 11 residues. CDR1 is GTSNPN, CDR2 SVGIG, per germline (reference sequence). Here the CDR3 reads CAWSSLGPQHF. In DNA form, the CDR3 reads TGTGCCTGGAGCAGCCTGGGGCCCCAGCATTTT.

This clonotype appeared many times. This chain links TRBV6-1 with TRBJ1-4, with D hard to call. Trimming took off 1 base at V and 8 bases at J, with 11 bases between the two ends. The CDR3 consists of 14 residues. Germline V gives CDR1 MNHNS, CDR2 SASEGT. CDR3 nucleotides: TGTGCCAGCAGTGAAGTGGCACAGAGCGAAAAACTGTTTTTT. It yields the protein CASSEVAQSEKLFF.

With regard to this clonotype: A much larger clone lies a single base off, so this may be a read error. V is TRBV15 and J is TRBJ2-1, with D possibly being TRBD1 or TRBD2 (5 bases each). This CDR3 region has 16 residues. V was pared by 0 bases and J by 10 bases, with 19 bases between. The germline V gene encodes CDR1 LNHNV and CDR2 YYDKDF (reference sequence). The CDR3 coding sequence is TGTGCCACCAGCAGAGAACCCCGGGACGTCAGTCGAGAGCAGTTCTTC. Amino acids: CATSREPRDVSREQFF.

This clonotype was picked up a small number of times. CDR3 DNA: TGTGCCAGTAGTATAGCGGCAGCGAACACTGAAGCTTTCTTT. It translates to CASSIAAANTEAFF. V is TRBV19 and J is TRBJ1-1; D remains ambiguous. The CDR3 contains 14 residues. Germline V lookup: CDR1 LNHDA, CDR2 SQIVND (reference sequence). V was cut by 1 base and J by 1 base, with 7 bases left in between.

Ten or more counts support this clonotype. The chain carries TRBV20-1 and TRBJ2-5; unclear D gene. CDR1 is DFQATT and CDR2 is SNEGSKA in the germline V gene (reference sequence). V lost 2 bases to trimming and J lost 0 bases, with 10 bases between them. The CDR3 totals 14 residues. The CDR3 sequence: CSARSVAHQETQYF. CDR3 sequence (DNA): TGCAGTGCTAGAAGCGTGGCGCACCAAGAGACCCAGTACTTC.

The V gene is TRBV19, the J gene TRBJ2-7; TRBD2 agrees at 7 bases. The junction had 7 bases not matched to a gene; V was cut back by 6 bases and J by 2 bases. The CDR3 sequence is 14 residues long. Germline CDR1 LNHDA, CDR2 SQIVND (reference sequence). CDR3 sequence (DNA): TGTGCCAGTAGGGAAGCGGGGCGGACCTACGAGCAGTACTTC. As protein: CASREAGRTYEQYF.

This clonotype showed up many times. The CDR3 coding sequence is TGCGCCAGCAGAACGGGGGGGACAGTGTACAATGAGCAGTTCTTC. Translated, it gives CASRTGGTVYNEQFF. The V and J genes are TRBV5-1 and TRBJ2-1; weak D call: TRBD2 (8 bases). Germline lookup yields CDR1 SGHRS and CDR2 YFSETQ. CDR3 length: 15 amino acids. Trimming removed 5 bases from V and 4 bases from J, with 16 bases in between.

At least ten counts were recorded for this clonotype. The CDR3, as DNA: TGTGCCAGCAGTTTCCAAAGGGGAGGGGGGAACCCCTATGGCTACACCTTC. Residues: CASSFQRGGGNPYGYTF. The chain links TRBV28 to TRBJ1-2; D may be TRBD1 (6 bases). This CDR3 region has 17 residues. V dropped 3 bases and J dropped 4 bases, with 21 bases sitting between them. Germline CDR1 and CDR2: MDHEN and SYDVKM.

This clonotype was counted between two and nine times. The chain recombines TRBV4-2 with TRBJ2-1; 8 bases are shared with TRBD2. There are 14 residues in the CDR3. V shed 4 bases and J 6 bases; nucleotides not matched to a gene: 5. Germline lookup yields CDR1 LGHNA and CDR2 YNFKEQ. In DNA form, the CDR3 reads TGTGCCAGCAGCCTTATTCTAGCGGGCAATGAGCAGTTCTTC. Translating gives CASSLILAGNEQFF.

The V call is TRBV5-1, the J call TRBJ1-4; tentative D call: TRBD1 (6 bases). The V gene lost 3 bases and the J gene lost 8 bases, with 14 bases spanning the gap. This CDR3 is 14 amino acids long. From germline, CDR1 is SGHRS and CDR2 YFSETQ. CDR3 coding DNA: TGCGCCAGCAGCTCAGGGGTTCCGGGGGAAAAACTGTTTTTT. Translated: CASSSGVPGEKLFF.

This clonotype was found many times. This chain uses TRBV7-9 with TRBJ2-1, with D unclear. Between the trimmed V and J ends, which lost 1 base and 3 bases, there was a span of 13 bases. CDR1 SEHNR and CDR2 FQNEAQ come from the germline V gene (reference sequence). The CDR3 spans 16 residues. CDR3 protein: CASSLGEGGLYNEQFF. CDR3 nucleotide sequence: TGTGCCAGCAGCTTAGGGGAAGGCGGCCTCTACAATGAGCAGTTCTTC.

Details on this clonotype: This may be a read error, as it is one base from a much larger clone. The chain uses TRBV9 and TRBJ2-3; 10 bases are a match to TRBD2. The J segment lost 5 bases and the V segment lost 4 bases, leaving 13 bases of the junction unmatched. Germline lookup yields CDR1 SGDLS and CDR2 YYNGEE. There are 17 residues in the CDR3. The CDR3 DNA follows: TGTGCCAGCAGCAGAGAGGTTACTAGCGGGGCCGGAGATACGCAGTATTTT. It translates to CASSREVTSGAGDTQYF. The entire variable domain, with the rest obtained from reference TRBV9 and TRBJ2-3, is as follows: DSGVTQTPKHLITATGQRVTLRCSPRSGDLSVYWYQQSLDQGLQFLIQYYNGEERAKGNILERFSAQQFPDLHSELNLSSLELGDSALYFCASSREVTSGAGDTQYFGPGTRLTVL.

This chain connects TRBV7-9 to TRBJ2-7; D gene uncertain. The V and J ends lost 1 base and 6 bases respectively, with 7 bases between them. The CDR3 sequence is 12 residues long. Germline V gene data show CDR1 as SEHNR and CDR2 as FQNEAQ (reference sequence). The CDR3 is CASSLGIPEQYF. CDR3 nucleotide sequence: TGTGCCAGCAGCTTAGGCATTCCCGAGCAGTACTTC.

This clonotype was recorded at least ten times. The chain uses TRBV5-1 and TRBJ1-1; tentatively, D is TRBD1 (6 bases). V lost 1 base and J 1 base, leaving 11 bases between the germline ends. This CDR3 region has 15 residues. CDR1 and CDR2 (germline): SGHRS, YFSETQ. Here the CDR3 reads CASSLQGTSNTEAFF. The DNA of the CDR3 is TGCGCCAGCAGCTTGCAGGGGACCTCGAACACTGAAGCTTTCTTT.

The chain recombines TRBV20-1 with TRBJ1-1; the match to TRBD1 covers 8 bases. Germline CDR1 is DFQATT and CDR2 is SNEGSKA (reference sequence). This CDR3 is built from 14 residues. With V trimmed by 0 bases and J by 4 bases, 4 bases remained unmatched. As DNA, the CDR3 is TGCAGTGCTAGAGATCAACAGGGGGGCACTGAAGCTTTCTTT. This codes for CSARDQQGGTEAFF.